This T cell receptor beta chain stems from a study of TIL therapy for anti-PD-1-resistant metastatic lung cancer. Study outcomes and limitations: Infused TIL clonotypes partially replaced the baseline blood repertoire, then decayed over months.

Sequencing used immunoSEQ v3. Using immunoSEQ multiplex PCR, the repertoire was profiled, and TCRdb retains in-frame clones only, with some absent. The sample lists about 45,000 clones, about 80% seen once, with about 15% in the top ten. As for this clone: Its specificity is not known.

As to time point: pre-treatment sample, taken before nivolumab and TIL therapy. Trimming removed 3 bases from V and 4 bases from J; junction bases left unmatched: 0. The CDR3 extends over 13 amino acids. CDR1 is SEHNR and CDR2 is FQNEAQ in the germline V gene (reference sequence). V is TRBV7-9 and J is TRBJ1-1, with TRBD1 matching over 9 bases. Source: blood, taken at baseline. This clonotype was sampled from an older man with non-small cell lung cancer. The chain's CDR3 is CASSLGQGTEAFF. The CDR3, as DNA: TGTGCCAGCAGCTTGGGACAGGGCACTGAAGCTTTCTTT.